This is a list of T cell receptor beta chains from one sample in a study of CXCR3-negative and CXCR3-positive naive CD8 T cells. One entry per CDR3 protein, without DNA, is what TCRdb gives after re-calling the 5' RACE reads. Here the sample table reports around 61,000 distinct CDR3 sequences. The sequenced sample was naive CXCR3+ CD8+ T cells from blood. The receptors stem from a human donor in good health. Some clones in this sample may be carry-over from other donors' samples. CDR3s include the opening cysteine and the closing phenylalanine or tryptophan. Each record gives: V gene, J gene, CDR3 length, clone size, CDR3 protein. Size values are once, few and many counts, or a class for expanded clones, and some rows have none.

V gene: TRBV18; J gene: TRBJ2-1; CDR3 length: 19; clone size: -; CDR3 protein: CASSPPSSGAHSSYNEQFF
V gene: TRBV14; J gene: TRBJ2-1; CDR3 length: 12; clone size: -; CDR3 protein: CASSQVYYEQFF
V gene: TRBV27; J gene: TRBJ2-7; CDR3 length: 13; clone size: -; CDR3 protein: CASSPTDSYEQYF
V gene: TRBV29-1; J gene: TRBJ2-2; CDR3 length: 16; clone size: -; CDR3 protein: CSVELGRAANTGELFF
V gene: TRBV5-6; J gene: TRBJ2-1; CDR3 length: 15; clone size: -; CDR3 protein: CASSLSGQGPNEQFF
V gene: TRBV18; J gene: TRBJ1-5; CDR3 length: 16; clone size: -; CDR3 protein: CASSPPSGFSNQPQHF
V gene: TRBV7-9; J gene: TRBJ2-7; CDR3 length: 14; clone size: -; CDR3 protein: CASSFGDSSYEQYF
V gene: TRBV7-9; J gene: TRBJ1-2; CDR3 length: 16; clone size: -; CDR3 protein: CASSILPGQGDYGYTF
V gene: TRBV29-1; J gene: TRBJ1-1; CDR3 length: 13; clone size: -; CDR3 protein: CSVDPGEGTEAFF
V gene: TRBV4-2; J gene: TRBJ2-7; CDR3 length: 11; clone size: -; CDR3 protein: CAVGQGYEQYF
V gene: TRBV3-1; J gene: TRBJ2-7; CDR3 length: 20; clone size: -; CDR3 protein: CASSQNILYPGTSGDYEQYF
V gene: TRBV6-2/TRBV6-3; J gene: TRBJ2-1; CDR3 length: 14; clone size: -; CDR3 protein: CASASAGGYNEQFF
V gene: TRBV7-6; J gene: TRBJ2-5; CDR3 length: 18; clone size: medium-sized; CDR3 protein: CASSLSFTLGLAIETQYF
V gene: TRBV29-1; J gene: TRBJ2-3; CDR3 length: 18; clone size: -; CDR3 protein: CSVEDLQGEAGDTDTQYF
V gene: TRBV7-9; J gene: TRBJ2-1; CDR3 length: 15; clone size: -; CDR3 protein: CASRLPWGAVDEQFF
V gene: TRBV28; J gene: TRBJ2-7; CDR3 length: 14; clone size: -; CDR3 protein: CASSFGTSAYEQYF
V gene: TRBV20-1; J gene: TRBJ2-2; CDR3 length: 14; clone size: -; CDR3 protein: CSAHDRMITGELFF
V gene: TRBV7-8; J gene: TRBJ2-1; CDR3 length: 15; clone size: -; CDR3 protein: CASSLFPSSYNEQFF
V gene: TRBV6-5; J gene: TRBJ1-2; CDR3 length: 13; clone size: -; CDR3 protein: CASSYSSFGVRSF
V gene: TRBV18; J gene: TRBJ1-3; CDR3 length: 18; clone size: -; CDR3 protein: CASSPTETSSDSGNTIYF
V gene: TRBV4-2; J gene: TRBJ2-1; CDR3 length: 15; clone size: -; CDR3 protein: CASSQDGGFYNEQFF
V gene: TRBV28; J gene: TRBJ2-3; CDR3 length: 13; clone size: -; CDR3 protein: CASSPYLDRVRYF
V gene: TRBV12-3/TRBV12-4; J gene: TRBJ2-7; CDR3 length: 12; clone size: -; CDR3 protein: CASSDPRFEQYF
V gene: TRBV7-2; J gene: TRBJ2-5; CDR3 length: 15; clone size: -; CDR3 protein: CASSLVGGPQETQYF
V gene: TRBV29-1; J gene: TRBJ2-2; CDR3 length: 13; clone size: -; CDR3 protein: CSVEESVTGELFF
V gene: TRBV4-1; J gene: TRBJ1-5; CDR3 length: 16; clone size: -; CDR3 protein: CASSQGGQGSNQPQHF
V gene: TRBV20-1; J gene: TRBJ1-1; CDR3 length: 13; clone size: -; CDR3 protein: CSARDVPDTEAFF
V gene: TRBV6-5; J gene: TRBJ2-5; CDR3 length: 14; clone size: -; CDR3 protein: CASSYGRGQGTQYF
V gene: TRBV7-2; J gene: TRBJ2-1; CDR3 length: 11; clone size: -; CDR3 protein: CASSSGTGLFF
V gene: TRBV29-1; J gene: TRBJ2-7; CDR3 length: 12; clone size: -; CDR3 protein: CSVAGSSYEQYF
V gene: TRBV7-2; J gene: TRBJ1-1; CDR3 length: 14; clone size: -; CDR3 protein: CASSWVGQAAEAFF
V gene: TRBV15; J gene: TRBJ2-5; CDR3 length: 15; clone size: -; CDR3 protein: CATSPTTGWQETQYF
V gene: TRBV21-1; J gene: TRBJ1-1; CDR3 length: 15; clone size: -; CDR3 protein: CASSPLTTENTEAFF
V gene: TRBV29-1; J gene: TRBJ2-5; CDR3 length: 13; clone size: -; CDR3 protein: CSVAGRYKETQYF
V gene: TRBV12-3/TRBV12-4; J gene: TRBJ2-7; CDR3 length: 15; clone size: -; CDR3 protein: CASSLVRGKGYEQYF
V gene: TRBV12-3/TRBV12-4; J gene: TRBJ1-1; CDR3 length: 14; clone size: -; CDR3 protein: CASSFYSRGPEAFF
V gene: TRBV5-5; J gene: TRBJ2-1; CDR3 length: 12; clone size: -; CDR3 protein: CASSPDHNEQFF
V gene: TRBV5-6; J gene: TRBJ2-3; CDR3 length: 13; clone size: -; CDR3 protein: CASSLNVGDTQYF
V gene: TRBV7-9; J gene: TRBJ2-7; CDR3 length: 12; clone size: -; CDR3 protein: CASSAGHSEQYF
V gene: TRBV23-1; J gene: TRBJ2-7; CDR3 length: 16; clone size: -; CDR3 protein: CASSPRRDLGSYEQYF
V gene: TRBV6-2/TRBV6-3; J gene: TRBJ2-1; CDR3 length: 14; clone size: -; CDR3 protein: CASSPGTDYNEQFF